A single sample is the source of the 15 T cell receptor beta chains below, sequenced in a study of cytomegalovirus exposure and HLA in healthy donors. 60 Vbeta and 13 Jbeta primers were used in PCR. The data were produced by immunoSEQ multiplex PCR, yet TCRdb's version contains in-frame clones alone and is incomplete. The sample lists 250,000 to 350,000 clones, roughly 85% occurring once. The specimen sequenced was PBMCs. These receptors were collected from a man aged 40-50 years in good health and CMV-seropositive.

The rearrangement links TRBV7-8 to TRBJ2-1; 8 bases agree with TRBD2. V was pared by 2 bases and J by 4 bases, with 4 bases of the junction left unmatched. The CDR3 runs to 15 residues. Germline CDR1 reads SGHVS; CDR2 reads FQNEAQ. CDR3 protein: CASSLTGLVYNEQFF. The CDR3 bases are TGTGCCAGCAGCTTAACGGGACTAGTTTACAATGAGCAGTTCTTC.

This chain joins TRBV7-3 and TRBJ2-1, with TRBD2 matching 7 bases. V lost 3 bases and J lost 7; bases outside the gene matches: 15. Germline loops: CDR1 SGHTA, CDR2 FQGTGA. The CDR3 has 17 amino acids. CDR3 bases: TGTGCCAGCAGCTTCACATCAACCGGGACTAAGGGGAATGAGCAGTTCTTC. It is translated as CASSFTSTGTKGNEQFF.

As to this clone: Other DNA sequences from this sample encode an identical CDR3 as well. V and J are TRBV5-1 and TRBJ2-5, with 13 positions matching TRBD2. With V trimmed by 5 bases and J by 1 base, 2 bases remained unmatched. The CDR3 has 15 residues. Germline CDR1 reads SGHRS; CDR2 reads YFSETQ. The CDR3 DNA follows: TGCGCCAGCAGTCGGACTAGCGGGAGCCAAGAGACCCAGTACTTC. Amino acid sequence: CASSRTSGSQETQYF.

The gene calls are TRBV5-1 and TRBJ2-7; possibly TRBD2 for D (6 bases). The V end lost 0 bases, the J end lost 6 bases, and 13 bases lay between the germline ends. This CDR3 comprises 14 residues. Germline CDR1 reads SGHRS; CDR2 reads YFSETQ. CDR3 sequence: CASSLGPGVGEQYF. CDR3 sequence (DNA): TGCGCCAGCAGCTTGGGTCCGGGAGTCGGCGAGCAGTACTTC.

The rearrangement uses TRBV5-4 and TRBJ2-7, with a possible D match to TRBD2 (6 bases). The ends were cut back, 0 bases at V and 3 bases at J, with 13 bases in the middle. Germline assignment: CDR1 SGHNT and CDR2 YYREEE (reference sequence). This CDR3 is 15 amino acids long. The DNA for the CDR3 is TGTGCCAGCAGCTTGGAAGGGACTCCAAGCTACGAGCAGTACTTC. Translation: CASSLEGTPSYEQYF.

The gene calls are TRBV19 and TRBJ1-5; tentative D call: TRBD1 (6 bases). Germline V gene lookup returns CDR1 LNHDA and CDR2 SQIVND (reference sequence). The CDR3 loop spans 15 amino acids. V was pared by 7 bases and J by 0 bases, with 13 bases between. The DNA of the CDR3 is TGTGCCAGTACGGGGGGGACATATAGCAATCAGCCCCAGCATTTT. Amino acid sequence: CASTGGTYSNQPQHF.

This chain uses TRBV29-1 with TRBJ1-1; D gene unclear. CDR1 is SQVTM, CDR2 ANQGSEA, per germline. V lost 6 bases and J 1 base, leaving 24 bases between the germline ends. There are 17 residues in the CDR3. The CDR3 coding sequence is TGCAGCGTGTCTAGAAGTGGAAAACGGCATACGAACACTGAAGCTTTCTTT. Translating gives CSVSRSGKRHTNTEAFF.

This chain uses TRBV11-2 with TRBJ2-5, with 9 positions matching TRBD2. Germline V gene lookup returns CDR1 SGHAT and CDR2 FQNNGV. With 1 base clipped from V and 2 bases from J, the junction kept 2 bases outside the gene matches. The CDR3 consists of 15 residues. CDR3 protein: CASSLGLADQETQYF. The CDR3 nucleotides read TGTGCCAGCAGCTTAGGACTAGCGGATCAAGAGACCCAGTACTTC.

This clone was detected only a few times. CDR3 coding DNA: TGTGCCAGTATGTCTTTATCTGCAACTAATGAAAAACTGTTTTTT. Protein product: CASMSLSATNEKLFF. The chain is built from TRBV19 and TRBJ1-4; D not resolved. Germline V CDR1 and CDR2: LNHDA, SQIVND (reference sequence). The CDR3 sequence is 15 residues long. Trimming shortened V by 7 bases and J by 0 bases, and 12 bases separated the two germline ends.

The V call is TRBV6-6, the J call TRBJ2-3; D ambiguous. V was clipped by 3 bases and J by 0 bases, with 7 bases between them. The CDR3 runs 14 residues. CDR1 is MNHNY, CDR2 SVGAGI, per germline (reference sequence). This CDR3 reads CASSYTGSTDTQYF. The DNA for the CDR3 is TGTGCCAGCAGTTATACCGGGAGCACAGATACGCAGTATTTT.

This clone was seen only a few times. V usage is TRBV4-3 and J usage is TRBJ2-7, with TRBD2 matching over 7 bases. This CDR3 spans 15 amino acids. Trimming cost V 1 base and J 2 bases; bases outside gene matches: 5. Germline V gene sequence: CDR1 LGHNA, CDR2 YSLEER. CDR3 sequence (DNA): TGCGCCAGCAGCCAAGGACTAGCTGCGACCTACGAGCAGTACTTC. Residues: CASSQGLAATYEQYF.

The rearrangement uses TRBV5-6 and TRBJ1-5; TRBD1 aligns across 7 bases. V shed 4 bases and J 7 bases; nucleotides not matched to a gene: 8. This CDR3 is built from 14 residues. The germline CDR1 and CDR2 sequences are SGHDT and YYEEEE. The CDR3: CASSVGGGEQPQHF. The CDR3 DNA reads as TGTGCCAGCAGCGTAGGAGGGGGCGAACAGCCCCAGCATTTT.

The chain recombines TRBV6-5 with TRBJ1-5; 10 bases are shared with TRBD1. The CDR3 covers 13 residues. The germline V gene encodes CDR1 MNHEY and CDR2 SVGAGI. V dropped 6 bases and J dropped 7; count of bases not matched to a gene: 3. CDR3 residues: CASSGDRGQPQHF. In DNA form, the CDR3 reads TGTGCCAGCAGCGGGGACAGGGGACAGCCCCAGCATTTT.

The chain combines TRBV9 with TRBJ2-7, with 10 bases identical to TRBD1. The V and J ends lost 0 bases and 2 bases, in that order; junction bases with no gene match: 2. The CDR3 runs to 15 residues. Germline loops: CDR1 SGDLS, CDR2 YYNGEE. CDR3 sequence: CASSVGQGAAYEQYF. The CDR3 nucleotides are TGTGCCAGCAGCGTAGGACAGGGGGCGGCCTACGAGCAGTACTTC. Full variable domain (remainder filled in from reference TRBV9 and TRBJ2-7): DSGVTQTPKHLITATGQRVTLRCSPRSGDLSVYWYQQSLDQGLQFLIQYYNGEERAKGNILERFSAQQFPDLHSELNLSSLELGDSALYFCASSVGQGAAYEQYFGPGTRLTVT.

The chain couples TRBV5-1 to TRBJ2-1, with 11 bases matching TRBD1. CDR1 and CDR2 from the germline V gene are SGHRS and YFSETQ. Germline trimming cut 4 bases from V and 4 bases from J; bases unmatched to any gene: 4. The CDR3 is 15 amino acids. The CDR3 bases are TGCGCCAGCAGCGGACAGGGGGCGCGTTACAATGAGCAGTTCTTC. As protein: CASSGQGARYNEQFF.